This T cell receptor (beta chain) was found in a study of PD-L1 blockade in urothelial cancer. The wider study: Most patients, about 90% of the roughly 29, were males with bladder-origin cancer. The study recovered a median of around 140,000 T cells per blood sample.

The CDR3 totals 13 residues. Germline-derived CDR1 and CDR2 are SGHVS and FQNEAQ. With 4 bases removed from V and 6 bases from J, the gap between germline ends came to 12 bases. Sequencing used immunoSEQ multiplex PCR; TCRdb keeps in-frame clones, though not all of them. Among about 90,000 clones listed, 75% to 90% were seen once. Time point given: peripheral blood 6 weeks after treatment start. Locally advanced or metastatic urothelial carcinoma was diagnosed in the patients. The sequence was collected from a man between 65 and 85 years old with urothelial cancer. V is TRBV7-8 and J is TRBJ1-2; D perhaps matches TRBD1 (6 bases). Here the sequenced sample was PBMCs, taken around atezolizumab (anti-PD-L1) treatment. CDR3 loop: CASSSTGYDGYTF. The DNA of the CDR3 is TGTGCCAGCAGCTCGACAGGTTATGATGGCTACACCTTC. The full variable domain, its missing parts supplied by reference TRBV7-8 and TRBJ1-2, is GAGVSQSPRYKVAKRGQDVALRCDPISGHVSLFWYQQALGQGPEFLTYFQNEAQLDKSGLPSDRFFAERPEGSVSTLKIQRTQQEDSAVYLCASSSTGYDGYTFGSGTRLTVV.